The present TCR beta chain was sequenced within a study of shared T cell receptors in the human thymus. CDR3 length equals 12 residues. Germline CDR1 reads SGHAT; CDR2 reads FQNNGV. V shed 2 bases and J shed 12 bases, with 11 bases lying between them. Libraries were prepared by immunoSEQ multiplex PCR; TCRdb keeps only in-frame clonotypes and omits some of them. The table shows fewer than 700,000 clones, with 88% occurring only once. In addition, the sample was reused for a study of human thymus T cells. As that study records: Thymic repertoires overlap heavily among unrelated individuals, related research has reported.

The chain employs TRBV11-2 and TRBJ2-1; D is possibly TRBD2 (6 bases). The receptor comes from a boy in the first two years of life with a congenital heart defect. Sequencing was performed on thymocytes. The CDR3 region is CASSLRRDLQFF. CDR3 nucleotides: TGTGCCAGCAGCTTAAGGCGGGACTTGCAGTTCTTC.